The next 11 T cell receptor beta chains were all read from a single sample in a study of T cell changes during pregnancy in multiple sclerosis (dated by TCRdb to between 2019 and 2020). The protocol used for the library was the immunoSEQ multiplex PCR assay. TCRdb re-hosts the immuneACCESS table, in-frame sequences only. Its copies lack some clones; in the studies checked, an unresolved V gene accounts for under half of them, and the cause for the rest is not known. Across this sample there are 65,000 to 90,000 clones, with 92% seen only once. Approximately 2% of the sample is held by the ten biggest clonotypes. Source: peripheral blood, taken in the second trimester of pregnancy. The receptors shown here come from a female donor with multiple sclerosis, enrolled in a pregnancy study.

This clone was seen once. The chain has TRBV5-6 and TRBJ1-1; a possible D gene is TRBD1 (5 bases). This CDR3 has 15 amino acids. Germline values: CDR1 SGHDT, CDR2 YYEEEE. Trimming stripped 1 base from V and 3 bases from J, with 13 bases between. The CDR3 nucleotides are TGTGCCAGCAGCTTGCGGGGGGTGGGTGACACTGAAGCTTTCTTT. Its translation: CASSLRGVGDTEAFF.

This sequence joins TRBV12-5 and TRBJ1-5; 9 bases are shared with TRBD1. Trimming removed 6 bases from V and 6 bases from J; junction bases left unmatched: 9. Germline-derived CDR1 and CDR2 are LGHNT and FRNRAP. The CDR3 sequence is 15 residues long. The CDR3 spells CASGTGTGLVQPQHF. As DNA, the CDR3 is TGTGCTAGTGGGACCGGGACAGGGCTGGTTCAGCCCCAGCATTTT.

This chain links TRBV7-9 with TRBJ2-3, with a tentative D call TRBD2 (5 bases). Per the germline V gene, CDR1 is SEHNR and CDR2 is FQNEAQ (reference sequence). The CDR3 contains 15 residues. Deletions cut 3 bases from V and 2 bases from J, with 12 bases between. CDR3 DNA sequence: TGTGCCAGCAGCTTGGCGCGGGCCGACACAGATACGCAGTATTTT. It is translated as CASSLARADTDTQYF.

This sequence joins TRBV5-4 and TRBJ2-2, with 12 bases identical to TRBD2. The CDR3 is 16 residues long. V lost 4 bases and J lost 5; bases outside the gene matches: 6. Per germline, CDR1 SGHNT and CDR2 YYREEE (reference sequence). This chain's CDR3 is CASSRTSGKITGELFF. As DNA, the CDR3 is TGTGCCAGCAGCCGGACTAGCGGGAAGATTACCGGGGAGCTGTTTTTT.

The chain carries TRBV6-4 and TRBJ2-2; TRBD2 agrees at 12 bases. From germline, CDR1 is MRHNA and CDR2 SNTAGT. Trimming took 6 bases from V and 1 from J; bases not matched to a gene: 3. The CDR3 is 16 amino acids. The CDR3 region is CASSELAGGNTGELFF. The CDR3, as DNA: TGTGCCAGCAGCGAACTAGCGGGAGGGAACACCGGGGAGCTGTTTTTT.

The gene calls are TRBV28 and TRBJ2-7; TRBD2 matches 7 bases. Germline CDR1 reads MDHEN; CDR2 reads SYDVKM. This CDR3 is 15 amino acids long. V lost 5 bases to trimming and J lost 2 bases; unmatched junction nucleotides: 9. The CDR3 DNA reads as TGTGCCAGCAGTGGGGCCGGGACTACAGCCTACGAGCAGTACTTC. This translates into CASSGAGTTAYEQYF.

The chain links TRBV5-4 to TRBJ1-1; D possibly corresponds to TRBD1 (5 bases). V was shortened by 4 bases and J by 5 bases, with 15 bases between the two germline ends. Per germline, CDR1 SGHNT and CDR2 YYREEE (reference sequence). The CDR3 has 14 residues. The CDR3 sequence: CASSPTGRGTEAFF. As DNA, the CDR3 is TGTGCCAGCAGCCCCACGGGGAGGGGAACTGAAGCTTTCTTT.

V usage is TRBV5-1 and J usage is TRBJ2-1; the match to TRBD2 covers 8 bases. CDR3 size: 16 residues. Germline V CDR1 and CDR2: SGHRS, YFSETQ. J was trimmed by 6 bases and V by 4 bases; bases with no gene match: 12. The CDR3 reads CASSLQYQGLGNEQFF. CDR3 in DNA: TGCGCCAGCAGCCTTCAGTACCAGGGACTAGGCAATGAGCAGTTCTTC.

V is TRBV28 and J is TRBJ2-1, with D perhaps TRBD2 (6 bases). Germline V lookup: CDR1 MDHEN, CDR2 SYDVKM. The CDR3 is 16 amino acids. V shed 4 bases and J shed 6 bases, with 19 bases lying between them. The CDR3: CASSSIGGFSPNEQFF. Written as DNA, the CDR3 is TGTGCCAGCAGTTCGATCGGGGGTTTCAGCCCCAATGAGCAGTTCTTC.

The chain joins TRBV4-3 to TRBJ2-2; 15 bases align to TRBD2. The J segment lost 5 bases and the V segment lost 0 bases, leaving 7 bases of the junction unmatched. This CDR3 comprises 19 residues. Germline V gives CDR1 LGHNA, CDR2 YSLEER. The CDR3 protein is CASSQDRGLAGGGTGELFF. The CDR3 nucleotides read TGCGCCAGCAGCCAAGATAGGGGACTAGCGGGGGGCGGGACCGGGGAGCTGTTTTTT.

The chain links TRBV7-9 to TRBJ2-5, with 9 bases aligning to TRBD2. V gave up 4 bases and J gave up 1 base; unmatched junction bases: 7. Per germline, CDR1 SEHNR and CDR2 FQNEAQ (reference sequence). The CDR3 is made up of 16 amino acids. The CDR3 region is CASSSGEREVQETQYF. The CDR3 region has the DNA TGTGCCAGCAGCTCCGGGGAGCGGGAGGTCCAAGAGACCCAGTACTTC.